What follows are 25 T cell receptor beta chains derived from one specimen sequenced in a study of shared clonotypes between healthy human individuals. Clones were read by immunoSEQ multiplex PCR, and TCRdb kept only the in-frame ones, dropping some. The sample yields about 2.1 million clones, 93% seen once. Terminally differentiated effector memory CD45RA+ cells were left out of the naive CD8 fraction, which was CD45RO-negative and positively selected for CCR7. The sequencing sample was made of naive CD8+ T cells from PBMCs. These receptors were taken from a man aged 18 to 35 in good health. Some clones in this sample may be carry-over from other donors' samples.

V gene TRBV28 combines with J gene TRBJ1-2; the D gene is possibly TRBD1 (5 bases). Germline-derived CDR1 and CDR2 are MDHEN and SYDVKM. V was pared by 6 bases and J by 2 bases, with 16 bases between. The CDR3 runs 15 residues. Written as DNA, the CDR3 is TGTGCCAGCAGCCCCAGAGGGGTGGGGAACTATGGCTACACCTTC. Translated, it gives CASSPRGVGNYGYTF.

This clone has more than one count but fewer than ten. This sequence joins TRBV29-1 and TRBJ1-1, with no clear D. The germline gives CDR1 SQVTM, CDR2 ANQGSEA. The CDR3 loop spans 12 amino acids. V lost 4 bases and J 3 bases, leaving 9 bases between the germline ends. The CDR3 here is CSVVKDYTEAFF. The CDR3 DNA reads as TGCAGCGTTGTGAAGGACTACACTGAAGCTTTCTTT.

The V call is TRBV27, the J call TRBJ1-1, with D possibly TRBD1 on 6 matching bases. Between the trimmed V and J ends, which lost 5 bases and 7 bases, there was a span of 14 bases. This CDR3 has 13 amino acids. Germline loops: CDR1 MNHEY, CDR2 SMNVEV (reference sequence). The CDR3 sequence: CASSPSGGLEAFF. The CDR3, as DNA: TGTGCCAGCAGTCCCAGTGGGGGCCTTGAAGCTTTCTTT.

The chain links TRBV10-1 to TRBJ2-7; D is undetermined. CDR1 WNHNN and CDR2 SYGVQD come from the germline V gene (reference sequence). The CDR3 spans 15 residues. The V gene lost 0 bases and the J gene lost 0 bases, with 9 bases spanning the gap. This CDR3 reads CASSESDGYSYEQYF. CDR3 DNA: TGCGCCAGCAGTGAGTCGGACGGTTACTCCTACGAGCAGTACTTC.

The CDR3 is CASASGQGPEGQETQYF. In DNA form, the CDR3 reads TGTGCCAGCGCGTCGGGACAGGGGCCGGAGGGGCAAGAGACCCAGTACTTC. V gene TRBV9 combines with J gene TRBJ2-5, with TRBD1 identical over 10 bases. V trimming: 7 bases; J trimming: 2 bases; junction bases outside the gene matches: 14. CDR1 and CDR2 from the germline V gene are SGDLS and YYNGEE. CDR3 size: 17 residues.

This clone came up once. The chain links TRBV29-1 to TRBJ2-4; 9 bases map to TRBD1. The CDR3 has 17 residues. V trimming: 4 bases; J trimming: 7 bases; junction bases outside the gene matches: 17. Germline values: CDR1 SQVTM, CDR2 ANQGSEA. This CDR3 is CSVAGVLGQGEENIQYF. In nucleotides, the CDR3 is TGCAGCGTTGCGGGAGTCCTGGGACAGGGTGAGGAGAACATTCAGTACTTC.

The V call is TRBV27, the J call TRBJ2-3; 7 nucleotides align to TRBD2. Germline-derived CDR1 and CDR2 are MNHEY and SMNVEV (reference sequence). CDR3 length equals 14 residues. Trimming at V came to 2 bases and at J to 4 bases, leaving 3 bases not matched to a gene. This CDR3 reads CASSLLGRSDTQYF. CDR3 coding DNA: TGTGCCAGCAGTTTACTCGGGAGGTCAGATACGCAGTATTTT.

This rearrangement joins TRBV2 to TRBJ2-7; D possibly corresponds to TRBD2 (5 bases). The CDR3 extends over 17 amino acids. Germline CDR1 SNHLY, CDR2 FYNNEI. V was trimmed by 6 bases and J by 0 bases, leaving 21 bases between them. CDR3 bases: TGTGCCAGCAGCGACCCAATAGCGCAAATCAGCTCCTACGAGCAGTACTTC. It specifies CASSDPIAQISSYEQYF.

The chain employs TRBV27 and TRBJ2-1, with 13 nucleotides matching TRBD2. Per the germline V gene, CDR1 is MNHEY and CDR2 is SMNVEV (reference sequence). V lost 6 bases and J lost 5; bases outside the gene matches: 10. The CDR3 spans 17 residues. CDR3 sequence (DNA): TGTGCCAGCAGCCACCGTGGACTAGCGGGAGCTGACAATGAGCAGTTCTTC. This gives the protein CASSHRGLAGADNEQFF.

This chain uses TRBV4-1 with TRBJ2-3, with TRBD2 as a possible D gene (5 bases). The V end lost 8 bases, the J end lost 2 bases, and 17 bases lay between the germline ends. This CDR3 comprises 15 residues. Germline CDR1 MGHRA, CDR2 YSYEKL. This CDR3 reads CASGALVGNTDTQYF. CDR3 sequence (DNA): TGCGCCAGCGGCGCCTTGGTCGGGAACACAGATACGCAGTATTTT.

The chain carries TRBV30 and TRBJ2-7; D may be TRBD2 (6 bases). This CDR3 region has 14 residues. From germline, CDR1 is GTSNPN and CDR2 SVGIG (reference sequence). Trimming stripped 0 bases from V and 3 bases from J, with 12 bases between. CDR3 region: CAWSVAGPGYEQYF. The CDR3 DNA sequence: TGTGCCTGGAGTGTGGCGGGACCGGGCTACGAGCAGTACTTC. The variable domain in full, with the rest retrieved from reference TRBV30 and TRBJ2-7, is SQTIHQWPATLVQPVGSPLSLECTVEGTSNPNLYWYRQAAGRGLQLLFYSVGIGQISSEVPQNLSASRPQDRQFILSSKKLLLSDSGFYLCAWSVAGPGYEQYFGPGTRLTVT.

The chain recombines TRBV28 with TRBJ2-7; 8 bases map to TRBD2. This CDR3 comprises 16 residues. J was trimmed by 0 bases and V by 0 bases; bases with no gene match: 4. In germline, CDR1 is MDHEN, CDR2 SYDVKM. The chain's CDR3 is CASSLWLAGTSYEQYF. CDR3 sequence (DNA): TGTGCCAGCAGTTTATGGCTAGCGGGTACCTCCTACGAGCAGTACTTC.

The chain carries TRBV7-8 and TRBJ2-1; D is perhaps TRBD2 (6 bases). In germline, CDR1 is SGHVS, CDR2 FQNEAQ. This CDR3 is 15 amino acids long. With 0 bases removed from V and 5 bases from J, the gap between germline ends came to 11 bases. Here the CDR3 reads CASSLAVGRNNEQFF. CDR3 DNA sequence: TGTGCCAGCAGCTTAGCGGTCGGGAGAAACAATGAGCAGTTCTTC.

This chain joins TRBV4-1 and TRBJ1-4; no clear D gene. Trimming took 3 bases from V and 8 from J, leaving 13 bases between them. The CDR3 sequence is 14 residues long. Germline loops: CDR1 MGHRA, CDR2 YSYEKL. The CDR3 sequence is CASSQISVREKLFF. As DNA, the CDR3 is TGCGCCAGCAGCCAGATATCTGTGCGGGAAAAACTGTTTTTT.

With respect to this clone: The same CDR3 can be traced to other DNA sequences in this sample. The chain links TRBV4-1 to TRBJ1-3; TRBD1 agrees at 7 bases. The CDR3 has 15 residues. Germline-derived CDR1 and CDR2 are MGHRA and YSYEKL. The junction had 1 base not matched to a gene; V was cut back by 2 bases and J by 0 bases. The CDR3 DNA is TGCGCCAGCAGCCAAACAGGGGACTCTGGAAACACCATATATTTT. Its protein is CASSQTGDSGNTIYF.

The chain uses TRBV4-1 and TRBJ1-1; 9 bases are shared with TRBD1. The ends lost 2 bases at V and 3 bases at J; junction bases unmatched: 7. Per the germline V gene, CDR1 is MGHRA and CDR2 is YSYEKL. The length of the CDR3 is 16 residues. CDR3 in amino acids: CASSQTMGQGYTEAFF. The CDR3 DNA follows: TGCGCCAGCAGCCAAACCATGGGACAGGGTTACACTGAAGCTTTCTTT.

A few counts support this clone. The rearrangement uses TRBV19 and TRBJ2-2; 9 nucleotides align to TRBD1. Unmatched junction bases numbered 3, after V lost 4 bases and J lost 3 bases. The CDR3 consists of 15 residues. CDR1 and CDR2 (germline): LNHDA, SQIVND (reference sequence). The CDR3 DNA is TGTGCCAGTAGTACCCGGGACAGGGACACCGGGGAGCTGTTTTTT. This gives the protein CASSTRDRDTGELFF.

The CDR3 region has the DNA TGCGCCAGCAGTGAGGAGGGCCTTTCGTACGAGCAGTACTTC. Encoded protein: CASSEEGLSYEQYF. The rearrangement uses TRBV10-2 and TRBJ2-7, with D perhaps matching TRBD2 (5 bases). V was pared by 2 bases and J by 4 bases, with 12 bases between. Germline assignment: CDR1 WSHSY and CDR2 SAAADI. The CDR3 loop spans 14 amino acids.

This sequence joins TRBV19 and TRBJ2-7; D unresolved. The CDR3 runs 13 residues. The V gene lost 5 bases and the J gene lost 2 bases, with 10 bases spanning the gap. Germline loops: CDR1 LNHDA, CDR2 SQIVND (reference sequence). For the CDR3, the DNA is TGTGCCAGTAGTCCCAGGAACCCCTACGAGCAGTACTTC. This gives the protein CASSPRNPYEQYF.

V usage is TRBV19 and J usage is TRBJ2-1; D may be TRBD2 (7 bases). This CDR3 has 14 residues. Germline V gene data show CDR1 as LNHDA and CDR2 as SQIVND (reference sequence). V dropped 5 bases and J dropped 3 bases, with 11 bases sitting between them. The CDR3 protein is CASSERGHYNEQFF. CDR3 DNA sequence: TGTGCCAGTAGTGAGCGGGGACACTACAATGAGCAGTTCTTC.

This sequence joins TRBV27 and TRBJ1-2, with 7 bases that match TRBD1. The CDR3 length is 16 residues. CDR1 is MNHEY and CDR2 is SMNVEV in the germline V gene (reference sequence). V lost 5 bases, J lost 4 bases, and 13 bases stayed unmatched. Here the CDR3 DNA reads TGTGCCAGCAGTCCCGGGACAGCCCGGGCGCCCTATGGCTACACCTTC. This translates into CASSPGTARAPYGYTF.

The rearrangement joins TRBV7-9 to TRBJ2-6, with D hard to call. The CDR3 has 13 residues. Trimming left V 5 bases short and J 9 bases short, with 11 bases between. The V gene's germline CDR1 is SEHNR and CDR2 FQNEAQ (reference sequence). Here the CDR3 DNA reads TGTGCCAGCAGCGACTCGGTAGACAACGTCCTGACTTTC. This codes for CASSDSVDNVLTF.

This chain uses TRBV28 with TRBJ1-5; no reliable D call. Germline loops: CDR1 MDHEN, CDR2 SYDVKM. The CDR3 has 14 residues. V lost 6 bases to trimming and J lost 1 base, with 10 bases between them. The CDR3: CASRSTWSNQPQHF. DNA for the CDR3: TGTGCCAGCAGGTCGACATGGAGCAATCAGCCCCAGCATTTT.

The chain has TRBV6-6 and TRBJ2-7, with 11 bases matching TRBD1. CDR1 and CDR2 from the germline V gene are MNHNY and SVGAGI (reference sequence). There are 15 residues in the CDR3. The V and J ends lost 6 bases and 2 bases, in that order; junction bases with no gene match: 6. CDR3 nucleotides: TGTGCCAGCAGGCAGCCGGGACAGGGGGCCTACGAGCAGTACTTC. This encodes CASRQPGQGAYEQYF.

This sequence joins TRBV7-9 and TRBJ2-3, with D maybe TRBD2 (5 bases). With 0 bases removed from V and 4 bases from J, the gap between germline ends came to 20 bases. The germline gives CDR1 SEHNR, CDR2 FQNEAQ (reference sequence). This CDR3 contains 18 residues. CDR3 nucleotide sequence: TGTGCCAGCAGCTTAGCGCTGCGGGTGGGTTTAGATCCAGATACGCAGTATTTT. It codes for CASSLALRVGLDPDTQYF.